This T cell receptor beta chain was captured by sequencing in a study of blood T cell repertoires in COVID-19. Study as a whole: Collection of acute and convalescent COVID-19 samples took place in the United States, Italy and Spain. T cells, B-cell-depleted T cells, or PBMCs supplied cDNA or gDNA.

Per the original methods: Amplification from reference gene primers served as the basis for estimated nucleated cell counts. Method: immunoSEQ multiplex PCR; TCRdb's copy keeps in-frame clones and lacks some. Clone size and V and J calls were adopted from that table, with D and trimming inferred from the DNA. The sample yields 150,000 to 200,000 clones, 65% to 85% seen once. Trimming shortened V by 7 bases and J by 7 bases, and 17 bases separated the two germline ends. CDR1 MNHEY and CDR2 SVGAGI come from the germline V gene. The CDR3 consists of 15 residues. J is TRBJ1-6 and V is TRBV6-5, with a tentative D call TRBD1 (6 bases). Sequencing was carried out using peripheral blood. This clonotype originated in a man aged 55 to 70 with active or convalescent COVID-19. CDR3 sequence reads: CASTPFVGQNSPLHF. DNA of the CDR3: TGTGCCAGCACCCCGTTTGTAGGACAGAATTCACCCCTCCACTTT.